This T cell receptor (beta chain) is drawn from a study of cytomegalovirus exposure and HLA in healthy donors. Study-wide results and caveats: A few chains tied to CMV proved CMV antigen-specific in vitro. An analysis was carried out at a later point. It showed that HLA-associated TCR beta chains were more clonally expanded than equally common non-associated chains.

It was with 60 Vbeta and 13 Jbeta primers that the PCR ran. Clones were sequenced by immunoSEQ multiplex PCR, and TCRdb holds only the in-frame ones, with some missing. The table lists around 120,000 clones, 82% of them singletons, with around 3% in the top ten. The CDR3 runs 15 residues. Germline CDR1 reads MNHNS; CDR2 reads SASEGT. V was clipped by 4 bases and J by 1 base; unmatched bases: 3. Each donor's status was that of a healthy bone marrow donor. Sampled while nominally healthy, donors likely had unrecorded immune exposures. Comment on this clone: What it recognizes is unknown.

The genes are TRBV6-1 and TRBJ2-3, with TRBD2 matching 9 bases. This receptor was obtained from a boy between 2 and 10 years old in good health and CMV-seronegative. The specimen was PBMCs. The CDR3 loop is CASSGPSGGTDTQYF. Here the CDR3 DNA reads TGTGCCAGCAGTGGCCCTAGCGGGGGCACAGATACGCAGTATTTT.